This T cell receptor beta chain emerged from a study of T cells in Graves' hyperthyroidism and ophthalmopathy. Trimming removed 5 bases from V and 6 bases from J; junction bases left unmatched: 11. CDR1 MNHNS and CDR2 SASEGT come from the germline V gene. The CDR3 contains 17 residues. In its sample, this clonotype was seen many times. TCR beta CDR3 sequences were amplified from RNA transcripts. TCR CDR3 underwent first-round RT-PCR with the HTBI primer set. TCRdb passed the multiplex PCR reads through MiXCR, listing each CDR3 protein once. Among about 350,000 distinct CDR3 sequences listed, roughly 13% were seen once.

The chain recombines TRBV6-1 with TRBJ1-5; 12 bases align to TRBD1. The TCR sequence derives from a woman between 40 and 55 years old with Graves' ophthalmopathy. Material: blood. CDR3 protein: CASSHDGTGGFGQPQHF. CDR3 sequence (DNA): TGTGCCAGCAGTCACGACGGGACAGGGGGCTTTGGTCAGCCCCAGCATTTT.